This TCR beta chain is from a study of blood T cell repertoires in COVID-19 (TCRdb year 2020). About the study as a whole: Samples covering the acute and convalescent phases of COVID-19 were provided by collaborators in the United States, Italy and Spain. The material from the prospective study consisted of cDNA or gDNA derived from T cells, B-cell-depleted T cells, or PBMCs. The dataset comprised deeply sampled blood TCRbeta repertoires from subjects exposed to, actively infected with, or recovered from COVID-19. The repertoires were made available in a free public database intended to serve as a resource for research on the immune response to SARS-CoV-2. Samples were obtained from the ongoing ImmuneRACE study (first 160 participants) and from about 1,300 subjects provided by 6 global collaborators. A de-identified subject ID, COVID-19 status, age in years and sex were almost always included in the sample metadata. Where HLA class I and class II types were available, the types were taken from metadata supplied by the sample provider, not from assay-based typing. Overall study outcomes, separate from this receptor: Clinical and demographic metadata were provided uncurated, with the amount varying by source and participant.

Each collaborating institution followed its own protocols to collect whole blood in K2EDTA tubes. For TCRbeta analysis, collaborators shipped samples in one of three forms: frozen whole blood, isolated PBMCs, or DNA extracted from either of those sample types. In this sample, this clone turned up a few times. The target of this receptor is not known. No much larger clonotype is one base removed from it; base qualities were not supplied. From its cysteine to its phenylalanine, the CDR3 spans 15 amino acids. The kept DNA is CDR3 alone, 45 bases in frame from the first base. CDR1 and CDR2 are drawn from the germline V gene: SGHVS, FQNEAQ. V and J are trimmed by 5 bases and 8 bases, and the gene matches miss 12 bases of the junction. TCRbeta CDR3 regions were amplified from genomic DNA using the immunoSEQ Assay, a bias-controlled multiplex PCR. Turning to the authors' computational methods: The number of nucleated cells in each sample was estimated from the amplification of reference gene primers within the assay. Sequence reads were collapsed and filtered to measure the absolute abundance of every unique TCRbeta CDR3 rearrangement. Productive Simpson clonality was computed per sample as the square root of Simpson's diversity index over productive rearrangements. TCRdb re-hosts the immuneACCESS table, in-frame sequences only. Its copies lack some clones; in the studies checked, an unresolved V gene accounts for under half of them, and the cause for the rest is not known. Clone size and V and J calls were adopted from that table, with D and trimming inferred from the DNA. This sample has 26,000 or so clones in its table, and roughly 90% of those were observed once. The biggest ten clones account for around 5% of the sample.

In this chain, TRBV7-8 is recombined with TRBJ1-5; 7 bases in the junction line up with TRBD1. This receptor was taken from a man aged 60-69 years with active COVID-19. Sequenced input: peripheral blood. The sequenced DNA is TGTGCCAGCAGCGCCGGGACAGCATACTACGAGCCCCAGCATTTT. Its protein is CASSAGTAYYEPQHF. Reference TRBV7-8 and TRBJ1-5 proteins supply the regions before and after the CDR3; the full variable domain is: GAGVSQSPRYKVAKRGQDVALRCDPISGHVSLFWYQQALGQGPEFLTYFQNEAQLDKSGLPSDRFFAERPEGSVSTLKIQRTQQEDSAVYLCASSAGTAYYEPQHFGDGTRLSIL.